Below, 25 T cell receptor beta chains from the same sample are listed, as sequenced in a study of lymphopenia after photon versus proton radiotherapy. Generated by immunoSEQ multiplex PCR, the TCRdb table keeps only in-frame clones and is missing some. The sample holds 150,000 or so clones, less than 90% seen once. This specimen consisted of peripheral blood, obtained from a patient treated with photon-based radiotherapy. These receptors came from a middle-aged man with gastric cancer.

V usage is TRBV29-1 and J usage is TRBJ1-6; no clear D gene. There are 13 residues in the CDR3. The germline V and J ends were trimmed by 5 bases and 13 bases, with 18 bases remaining between them. Germline V gene data show CDR1 as SQVTM and CDR2 as ANQGSEA. The CDR3 bases are TGCAGCGTTTCCGACCGGCTTGATGGGCCCCTCCACTTT. Protein sequence: CSVSDRLDGPLHF. The complete variable domain, with remaining parts taken from reference TRBV29-1 and TRBJ1-6, reads SAVISQKPSRDICQRGTSLTIQCQVDSQVTMMFWYRQQPGQSLTLIATANQGSEATYESGFVIDKFPISRPNLTFSTLTVSNMSPEDSSIYLCSVSDRLDGPLHFGNGTRLTVT.

The rearrangement links TRBV6-5 to TRBJ2-3; 7 bases are shared with TRBD2. The CDR3 runs to 13 residues. Germline trimming cut 6 bases from V and 5 bases from J; bases unmatched to any gene: 5. Germline loops: CDR1 MNHEY, CDR2 SVGAGI. CDR3 bases: TGTGCCAGCAGGGGCGGGAGTAGAGATACGCAGTATTTT. This translates into CASRGGSRDTQYF.

This chain connects TRBV10-3 to TRBJ1-2; no definite D call. From germline, CDR1 is ENHRY and CDR2 SYGVKD. The ends were cut back, 8 bases at V and 3 bases at J, with 13 bases in the middle. This CDR3 has 13 amino acids. The CDR3 region has the DNA TGTGCCATCGGGTCTTCACGGGACTATGGCTACACCTTC. Protein sequence: CAIGSSRDYGYTF.

For this clone: Other nucleotide sequences from this sample produce the same CDR3. This chain links TRBV28 with TRBJ1-2; TRBD1 aligns across 8 bases. Per germline, CDR1 MDHEN and CDR2 SYDVKM. The CDR3 length is 15 residues. V shed 3 bases and J 4 bases; nucleotides not matched to a gene: 7. CDR3 nucleotide sequence: TGTGCCAGCAGTTTCCAGGCAGGGGGCAGCTATGGCTACACCTTC. Translation gives CASSFQAGGSYGYTF.

The V gene is TRBV5-1, the J gene TRBJ2-4; 7 nucleotides line up with TRBD1. The CDR3 totals 15 residues. Germline trimming cut 4 bases from V and 0 bases from J; bases unmatched to any gene: 4. The germline V gene has CDR1 SGHRS and CDR2 YFSETQ. CDR3 protein: CASSRQGSAKNIQYF. The CDR3 DNA reads TGCGCCAGCAGCCGACAGGGCTCAGCCAAAAACATTCAGTACTTC.

The chain couples TRBV7-3 to TRBJ2-3, with 7 bases identical to TRBD2. The ends lost 0 bases at V and 1 base at J; junction bases unmatched: 1. The CDR3 totals 15 residues. Germline CDR1 reads SGHTA; CDR2 reads FQGTGA. Here the CDR3 reads CASSLTGRRTDTQYF. DNA for the CDR3: TGTGCCAGCAGCTTAACCGGGAGGCGCACAGATACGCAGTATTTT. Combining the CDR3 with reference TRBV7-3 and TRBJ2-3 gives the whole variable domain GAGVSQTPSNKVTEKGKYVELRCDPISGHTALYWYRQSLGQGPEFLIYFQGTGAADDSGLPNDRFFAVRPEGSVSTLKIQRTERGDSAVYLCASSLTGRRTDTQYFGPGTRLTVL.

The J gene is TRBJ2-6, the V gene TRBV5-6; D not resolved. The germline V and J ends were trimmed by 6 bases and 4 bases, with 8 bases remaining between them. The V gene's germline CDR1 is SGHDT and CDR2 YYEEEE. This CDR3 is 13 amino acids long. The DNA of the CDR3 is TGTGCCAGCACAAAGGGAGGGGCCAACGTCCTGACTTTC. It specifies CASTKGGANVLTF.

This chain's CDR3 is CASSQQGAHGYTF. In nucleotides, the CDR3 is TGTGCCAGCAGTCAACAGGGGGCCCATGGCTACACCTTC. The chain employs TRBV7-2 and TRBJ1-2; TRBD1 aligns across 9 bases. The CDR3 covers 13 residues. Trimming took 6 bases from V and 6 from J; bases not matched to a gene: 5. Germline CDR1 is SGHTA and CDR2 is FQGNSA.

This sequence joins TRBV7-8 and TRBJ1-5; no reliable D call. Germline assignment: CDR1 SGHVS and CDR2 FQNEAQ. There are 15 residues in the CDR3. V shed 1 base and J shed 5 bases, with 12 bases lying between them. The CDR3 loop reads CASSLEAGRDQPQHF. CDR3 bases: TGTGCCAGCAGCTTAGAGGCAGGTAGGGATCAGCCCCAGCATTTT.

J is TRBJ2-7 and V is TRBV11-2; 8 nucleotides line up with TRBD1. CDR1 is SGHAT, CDR2 FQNNGV, per germline. Trimming cost V 1 base and J 5 bases; bases outside gene matches: 7. The CDR3 extends over 15 amino acids. CDR3 residues: CASSLGQGIFDEQYF. Written as DNA, the CDR3 is TGTGCCAGCAGCTTAGGACAGGGGATATTCGACGAGCAGTACTTC.

The chain joins TRBV6-5 to TRBJ2-2, with 7 positions matching TRBD1. V was pared by 6 bases and J by 6 bases, with 10 bases of the junction left unmatched. This CDR3 has 15 residues. CDR1 and CDR2 from the germline V gene are MNHEY and SVGAGI. CDR3 sequence: CASRYTQGLAGELFF. As DNA, the CDR3 is TGTGCCAGCAGATATACACAGGGGCTTGCCGGGGAGCTGTTTTTT.

V is TRBV13 and J is TRBJ2-2; D is undetermined. Germline assignment: CDR1 PRHDT and CDR2 FYEKMQ (reference sequence). Trimming cost V 5 bases and J 2 bases, with 9 bases left between them. This CDR3 is built from 14 residues. In nucleotides, the CDR3 is TGTGCCAGCAGCATACTAAGAAACACCGGGGAGCTGTTTTTT. This translates into CASSILRNTGELFF.

The gene calls are TRBV27 and TRBJ1-2, with 7 bases matching TRBD1. V was clipped by 6 bases and J by 2 bases; unmatched bases: 6. The germline gives CDR1 MNHEY, CDR2 SMNVEV (reference sequence). CDR3 length: 14 amino acids. This CDR3 is CASSTGQSNYGYTF. The CDR3 DNA is TGTGCCAGCAGCACGGGACAGTCGAACTATGGCTACACCTTC.

The V call is TRBV29-1, the J call TRBJ2-4; D uncertain. Germline CDR1 reads SQVTM; CDR2 reads ANQGSEA. Between the trimmed V and J ends, which lost 4 bases and 5 bases, there was a span of 6 bases. The CDR3 spans 11 residues. The CDR3 DNA is TGCAGCGTTGTGACCCAAAACATTCAGTACTTC. Translated: CSVVTQNIQYF. The full variable domain, completed using reference TRBV29-1 and TRBJ2-4, is SAVISQKPSRDICQRGTSLTIQCQVDSQVTMMFWYRQQPGQSLTLIATANQGSEATYESGFVIDKFPISRPNLTFSTLTVSNMSPEDSSIYLCSVVTQNIQYFGAGTRLSVL.

This rearrangement joins TRBV7-8 to TRBJ2-7; 7 bases are a match to TRBD2. The CDR3 runs 15 residues. V shed 0 bases and J 1 base; nucleotides not matched to a gene: 3. Germline V CDR1 and CDR2: SGHVS, FQNEAQ. The CDR3 DNA reads TGTGCCAGCAGCTTAGCTGGCGGGAGTTCCTACGAGCAGTACTTC. It encodes CASSLAGGSSYEQYF.

The rearrangement joins TRBV15 to TRBJ2-1, with 7 bases that match TRBD2. The CDR3 runs to 17 residues. With 0 bases clipped from V and 4 bases from J, the junction kept 9 bases outside the gene matches. The germline CDR1 and CDR2 sequences are LNHNV and YYDKDF (reference sequence). CDR3 DNA sequence: TGTGCCACCAGCAGAGATCTCCGGCTAGCGGATTACAATGAGCAGTTCTTC. Encoded protein: CATSRDLRLADYNEQFF.

The chain links TRBV25-1 to TRBJ2-1; 7 positions agree with TRBD1. The V gene end was trimmed by 5 bases and the J gene end by 4 bases; junction bases not matched to a gene: 8. Germline CDR1 and CDR2: MGHDK and SYGVNS. The CDR3 is 15 residues long. CDR3 bases: TGTGCCAGCAGTAGCCGGGACAGCCCTTACAATGAGCAGTTCTTC. Encoded protein: CASSSRDSPYNEQFF.

The DNA for the CDR3 is TGTGCCAGCAGCCCCCAGGGTTGGGGTGGCTACACCTTC. It is translated as CASSPQGWGGYTF. The chain couples TRBV7-8 to TRBJ1-2, with a possible D match to TRBD1 (5 bases). Germline CDR1 is SGHVS and CDR2 is FQNEAQ. The V gene lost 5 bases and the J gene lost 7 bases, with 14 bases spanning the gap. The CDR3 extends over 13 amino acids.

The chain joins TRBV19 to TRBJ1-2; tentatively, D is TRBD1 (5 bases). The germline V gene encodes CDR1 LNHDA and CDR2 SQIVND (reference sequence). The CDR3 contains 16 residues. Trimming shortened V by 7 bases and J by 6 bases, and 24 bases separated the two germline ends. The CDR3, as DNA: TGTGCCAGTACCCCCTACGACCGGGGGTTGAGTGATGGCTACACCTTC. Amino acids: CASTPYDRGLSDGYTF.

This clone has just a few counts. The chain joins TRBV27 to TRBJ1-1; the D gene is possibly TRBD1 (6 bases). V lost 8 bases and J lost 0, with 13 bases in between. The CDR3 is 14 residues long. In germline, CDR1 is MNHEY, CDR2 SMNVEV (reference sequence). CDR3 protein: CASRWRDMNTEAFF. The DNA for the CDR3 is TGTGCCAGCCGCTGGAGGGACATGAACACTGAAGCTTTCTTT.

The chain joins TRBV5-8 to TRBJ2-7; TRBD2 matches 9 bases. The V segment lost 2 bases and the J segment 4 bases; nucleotides outside the gene matches: 4. Germline V lookup: CDR1 SGHTS, CDR2 YDEGEE. The CDR3 spans 14 residues. CDR3 protein: CASSFPSGKYEQYF. CDR3 coding DNA: TGTGCCAGCAGCTTTCCTAGCGGGAAATACGAGCAGTACTTC.

The table lists this clone with a count of one. This chain joins TRBV11-3 and TRBJ1-1; 7 bases line up with TRBD1. Germline CDR1 is SGHNT and CDR2 is YENEEA. The CDR3 contains 12 residues. V was pared by 4 bases and J by 7 bases, with 3 bases of the junction left unmatched. CDR3 amino acids: CASSSRQGEAFF. The CDR3 DNA sequence: TGTGCCAGCAGCTCAAGACAGGGTGAAGCTTTCTTT.

J is TRBJ1-1 and V is TRBV30, with TRBD1 matching 9 bases. Germline CDR1 and CDR2: GTSNPN and SVGIG (reference sequence). Trimming at V came to 3 bases and at J to 5 bases, leaving 10 bases not matched to a gene. This CDR3 contains 15 residues. The chain's CDR3 is CAWRITGGARTEAFF. CDR3 nucleotide sequence: TGTGCCTGGAGGATCACAGGGGGCGCGCGAACTGAAGCTTTCTTT. The whole variable domain, filled in from reference TRBV30 and TRBJ1-1, reads SQTIHQWPATLVQPVGSPLSLECTVEGTSNPNLYWYRQAAGRGLQLLFYSVGIGQISSEVPQNLSASRPQDRQFILSSKKLLLSDSGFYLCAWRITGGARTEAFFGQGTRLTVV.

The CDR3 protein is CASSLISWRDVEQYF. In DNA form, the CDR3 reads TGTGCCAGCAGCTTGATATCTTGGCGGGACGTTGAGCAGTACTTC. This chain connects TRBV5-5 to TRBJ2-7, with D tentatively TRBD2 (6 bases). Germline-derived CDR1 and CDR2 are SGHKS and YYEKEE (reference sequence). The V and J ends lost 1 base and 7 bases respectively, with 18 bases between them. The CDR3 is made up of 15 amino acids.

The chain joins TRBV5-6 to TRBJ1-3, with D possibly matching TRBD1 (6 bases). The CDR3 is made up of 18 amino acids. The V end was cut by 7 bases, the J end by 0 bases, with 23 bases between. Germline CDR1 is SGHDT and CDR2 is YYEEEE. The chain's CDR3 is CASSTPRDTVFSGNTIYF. The CDR3 DNA sequence: TGTGCCAGCTCCACACCACGGGACACAGTCTTCTCTGGAAACACCATATATTTT. Complete variable domain (other parts from reference TRBV5-6 and TRBJ1-3): DAGVTQSPTHLIKTRGQQVTLRCSPKSGHDTVSWYQQALGQGPQFIFQYYEEEERQRGNFPDRFSGHQFPNYSSELNVNALLLGDSALYLCASSTPRDTVFSGNTIYFGEGSWLTVV.